Given below is one TCR beta chain in context. V dropped 4 bases and J dropped 5; count of bases not matched to a gene: 7. CDR3 length: 15 amino acids. CDR1 is MNHEY and CDR2 is SVGAGI in the germline V gene. The assay was run at deep level. Measured with immunoSEQ multiplex PCR; TCRdb has only the in-frame clones, and not every one. The sample has some 1.5 million clones, around 98% seen once; the top ten hold roughly 0.42%. These data belong to a study of shared clonotypes between healthy human individuals. The chain joins TRBV6-5 to TRBJ2-7; 11 bases agree with TRBD1. Material for sequencing was naive CD4+ T cells sorted from blood. Subset of the sample: CD45RA+ positively selected. The receptor was derived from a young man in good health. Here the CDR3 DNA reads TGTGCCAGCAGTTCCTCGGGACAGGGGGTCCACGAGCAGTACTTC. Its translation: CASSSSGQGVHEQYF.